This paragraph reports one T cell receptor (beta chain). Libraries were prepared by immunoSEQ multiplex PCR; TCRdb keeps only in-frame clonotypes and omits some of them. Here the sample spans fewer than 350,000 clones, around 89% being singletons. Clinical history reported by participants formed the basis on which cohorts were assigned. The data stem from a study of blood T cell repertoires in COVID-19. The CDR3 sequence is 14 residues long. CDR1 and CDR2 from the germline V gene are SNHLY and FYNNEI. Trimming took 10 bases from V and 0 from J; bases not matched to a gene: 8. V and J are TRBV2 and TRBJ1-1; 7 bases fit TRBD1. Material for sequencing was PBMCs or T cells enriched from blood (not recorded which). This receptor was obtained from a young woman with acute COVID-19. The CDR3 DNA is TGTGCCACGGGACAGACAATCATGAACACTGAAGCTTTCTTT. This codes for CATGQTIMNTEAFF.